Only a few counts were recorded for the clone carrying this T cell receptor (beta chain). Its antigen is still unknown. These data are taken from a study of cytomegalovirus exposure and HLA in healthy donors. The germline V gene has CDR1 SNHLY and CDR2 FYNNEI. V lost 9 bases to trimming and J lost 3 bases; unmatched junction nucleotides: 5. This CDR3 region has 13 residues. Study-level results: Common viral pathogens seemed to be connected with several of the most significant clusters, according to a later analysis.

The PCR contained 60 Vbeta and 13 Jbeta primers. This table comes from immunoSEQ multiplex PCR, and its TCRdb copy is limited to in-frame clones, with some not included. Of some 140,000 clones in the sample, approximately 80% were seen once. The gene calls are TRBV2 and TRBJ2-1; 7 bases align to TRBD2. Material for sequencing was PBMCs. The sequence derives from a male donor in good health and CMV-seropositive. The CDR3 DNA sequence: TGTGCCAGAAGGGCGGGGGTCTACAATGAGCAGTTCTTC. This gives the protein CARRAGVYNEQFF. The full variable domain, with the rest looked up from reference TRBV2 and TRBJ2-1, is EPEVTQTPSHQVTQMGQEVILRCVPISNHLYFYWYRQILGQKVEFLVSFYNNEISEKSEIFDDQFSVERPDGSNFTLKIRSTKLEDSAMYFCARRAGVYNEQFFGPGTRLTVL.